A selection of T cell receptor beta chains follows, all from one sample in a study of radiotherapy plus CTLA-4 blockade in lung cancer. TCRdb's copy holds only in-frame clones and misses some; the assay was immunoSEQ multiplex PCR. Of about 98,000 clones detected, approximately 85% appear once; the ten largest clones hold around 3.6%. The material was peripheral blood, obtained from a patient treated with radiotherapy plus ipilimumab. The receptor source for this set is a human donor with non-small cell lung cancer who had a partial response to radiotherapy plus ipilimumab. Each CDR3 is given with its conserved first and last residue.

J: TRBJ2-1
V: TRBV18
CDR3: CASSPSGTSKSKSYNEQFF

J: TRBJ2-4
V: TRBV5-6
CDR3: CASSPPSGTKNIQYF

J: TRBJ2-2
V: TRBV19
CDR3: CASSIHRNTGELFF

J: TRBJ2-1
V: TRBV6-6
CDR3: CASSPGRTSGYNEQFF

J: TRBJ1-3
V: TRBV6-1
CDR3: CASSESGNGGNTIYF

J: TRBJ1-2
V: TRBV28
CDR3: CASSSLTGSRGYTF

J: TRBJ2-5
V: TRBV6-5
CDR3: CASKDTQETQYF

J: TRBJ2-2
V: TRBV19
CDR3: CASRPGTGRNTGELFF

J: TRBJ2-3
V: TRBV5-1
CDR3: CASSLVLRGTDTQYF

J: TRBJ2-7
V: TRBV7-7
CDR3: CASSLDRSGYYEQYF

J: TRBJ2-2
V: TRBV2
CDR3: CASSDYRGHAGELFF

J: TRBJ1-1
V: TRBV7-3
CDR3: CASSYDTNTEAFF

J: TRBJ2-7
V: TRBV7-2
CDR3: CASSSDRGPYEQYF

J: TRBJ2-7
V: TRBV2
CDR3: CASSGLAGYEQYF

J: TRBJ1-1
V: TRBV30
CDR3: CAWSRTGGTEAFF

J: TRBJ2-1
V: TRBV10-3
CDR3: CASRPSGGGTDEQFF

J: TRBJ2-2
V: TRBV7-9
CDR3: CASSPRAGEGTGELFF

J: TRBJ2-3
V: TRBV28
CDR3: CASSLSQGLAGTDTQYF

J: TRBJ1-3
V: TRBV2
CDR3: CASSREGHLGGNTIYF

J: TRBJ2-7
V: TRBV6-5
CDR3: CASSYFASGTYEQYF

J: TRBJ2-1
V: TRBV18
CDR3: CASSPGAGNEQFF

J: TRBJ2-1
V: TRBV5-5
CDR3: CASSLHNSYNEQFF

J: TRBJ2-7
V: TRBV27
CDR3: CASNSGQFSYEQYF

J: TRBJ2-1
V: TRBV18
CDR3: CASSPPLSMASIINEQFF

J: TRBJ2-7
V: TRBV6-1
CDR3: CASSTGTRSREQYF

J: TRBJ1-3
V: TRBV28
CDR3: CASRDYRGALGNTIYF

J: TRBJ2-5
V: TRBV5-1
CDR3: CASSLQETQYF

J: TRBJ2-2
V: TRBV19
CDR3: CATLWGQGNTGELFF

J: TRBJ2-3
V: TRBV28
CDR3: CASSSLAGVRDTQYF

J: TRBJ1-1
V: TRBV7-3
CDR3: CASSLGDRAGRTEAFF

J: TRBJ2-6
V: TRBV30
CDR3: CAWSVSAGAGANVLTF

J: TRBJ2-1
V: TRBV18
CDR3: CASSPSLGGGDEQFF

J: TRBJ2-2
V: TRBV5-1
CDR3: CASSLARGPNTGELFF

J: TRBJ2-1
V: TRBV6-6
CDR3: CASSYSGTGYNEQFF

J: TRBJ2-5
V: TRBV27
CDR3: CASSPPTGRWTQYF

J: TRBJ1-5
V: TRBV19
CDR3: CASSIGGTGVQPQHF

J: TRBJ1-1
V: TRBV5-1
CDR3: CASSWGLQRNTEAFF

J: TRBJ1-2
V: TRBV28
CDR3: CASRSGTGNGYTF

J: TRBJ1-1
V: TRBV7-2
CDR3: CASSLTGLDTEAFF

J: TRBJ2-3
V: TRBV5-1
CDR3: CASSLGPDRGTDTQYF

J: TRBJ1-2
V: TRBV6-1
CDR3: CASSEVGTGRDGYTF

J: TRBJ2-7
V: TRBV5-6
CDR3: CASSFVVGGDEQYF

J: TRBJ2-3
V: TRBV7-9
CDR3: CASSRRLAERTDTQYF

J: TRBJ2-2
V: TRBV6-6
CDR3: CATQRGANTGELFF

J: TRBJ2-4
V: TRBV9
CDR3: CASSVGLAFGRDIQYF

J: TRBJ2-3
V: TRBV9
CDR3: CASSRRGWAGRGSADTQYF

J: TRBJ2-7
V: TRBV7-3
CDR3: CASSLETTYEQYF

J: TRBJ2-3
V: TRBV11-2
CDR3: CASSLKAVRSTDTQYF

J: TRBJ1-4
V: TRBV27
CDR3: CASRDRPNEKLFF

J: TRBJ2-7
V: TRBV5-4
CDR3: CASSSKKGETSGSMYEQYF

J: TRBJ2-3
V: TRBV18
CDR3: CASSPGGSSPPQYF

J: TRBJ1-1
V: TRBV7-9
CDR3: CASSVGGGTEAFF

J: TRBJ2-7
V: TRBV5-1
CDR3: CASSKGTSGFSYEQYF

J: TRBJ2-1
V: TRBV29-1
CDR3: CSVEDLGGGIRNEQFF

J: TRBJ2-7
V: TRBV6-5
CDR3: CASSYQTGGIYEQYF

J: TRBJ2-1
V: TRBV14
CDR3: CASSQDSYNEQFF

J: TRBJ2-5
V: TRBV28
CDR3: CASSRAKETQYF